This T cell receptor (beta chain) was sequenced in a study of early T cells in non-severe SARS-CoV-2 infection. The germline CDR1 and CDR2 sequences are SGHVS and FNYEAQ. The CDR3 extends over 13 amino acids. Trimming removed 8 bases from V and 5 bases from J, with 12 bases in between. TCRdb redid the calling of the 5' RACE reads with MiXCR, one entry per CDR3 protein. The table lists roughly 75,000 distinct CDR3 sequences, about a sixth of them singletons, with approximately 2.6% in the top ten. This clonotype came up a few times. This receptor was identified in an adult who was a healthcare worker with PCR-confirmed SARS-CoV-2 infection or an uninfected control (not recorded which). Sequences were obtained from whole blood. This sequence joins TRBV7-6 and TRBJ2-2, with D tentatively TRBD2 (6 bases). The CDR3 sequence is CASWEAETGELFF. The CDR3 nucleotides read TGTGCCAGCTGGGAGGCGGAGACCGGGGAGCTGTTTTTT.